A selection of T cell receptor beta chains follows, all from one sample in a study of CXCR3-negative and CXCR3-positive naive CD8 T cells. From the 5' RACE reads, TCRdb lists one entry per CDR3 protein and no DNA. The sample table includes about 130,000 distinct CDR3 sequences. Sequencing was performed on naive CXCR3- CD8+ T cells from blood. The source is a human donor in good health. Some clones in this sample may be carry-over from other donors' samples. CDR3s include the opening cysteine and the closing phenylalanine or tryptophan.

len: 18; j_gene: TRBJ2-3; v_gene: TRBV7-2; CDR3aa: CASSPGTLAGGVTDTQYF
len: 15; j_gene: TRBJ2-1; v_gene: TRBV5-1; CDR3aa: CASSLYRSSYNEQFF
len: 14; j_gene: TRBJ2-5; v_gene: TRBV10-3; CDR3aa: CAIKTTGAQETQYF
len: 18; j_gene: TRBJ2-2; v_gene: TRBV3-1; CDR3aa: CASSQDWTSGRAPGELFF
len: 14; j_gene: TRBJ2-7; v_gene: TRBV29-1; CDR3aa: CSVGRRGNPYEQYF
len: 15; j_gene: TRBJ2-7; v_gene: TRBV7-6; CDR3aa: CASSSLAGQGCEQYF
len: 14; j_gene: TRBJ2-7; v_gene: TRBV7-9; CDR3aa: CASTGLGSSYEQYF
len: 15; j_gene: TRBJ2-1; v_gene: TRBV5-1; CDR3aa: CASSLGRTGWNEQFF
len: 15; j_gene: TRBJ1-2; v_gene: TRBV30; CDR3aa: CAWSVLTGDAYGYTF
len: 12; j_gene: TRBJ2-7; v_gene: TRBV5-5; CDR3aa: CASSQTGNEQYF
len: 12; j_gene: TRBJ1-2; v_gene: TRBV29-1; CDR3aa: CSVGQPNYGYTF
len: 15; j_gene: TRBJ2-1; v_gene: TRBV6-6; CDR3aa: CASSYLAGGHNEQFF
len: 17; j_gene: TRBJ1-5; v_gene: TRBV11-3; CDR3aa: CASSSALGQGGNQPQHF
len: 15; j_gene: TRBJ2-1; v_gene: TRBV29-1; CDR3aa: CSPGNGRGSYNEQFF
len: 14; j_gene: TRBJ2-1; v_gene: TRBV15; CDR3aa: CATSRDQIEGEQFF
len: 12; j_gene: TRBJ1-1; v_gene: TRBV6-2/TRBV6-3; CDR3aa: CASSYIATEAFF
len: 19; j_gene: TRBJ2-2; v_gene: TRBV9; CDR3aa: CASSVAPGLAGYDTGELFF
len: 17; j_gene: TRBJ2-5; v_gene: TRBV4-2; CDR3aa: CASSAMGETSGQETQYF
len: 15; j_gene: TRBJ2-1; v_gene: TRBV19; CDR3aa: CASSTNPTSRNEQFF
len: 13; j_gene: TRBJ1-2; v_gene: TRBV9; CDR3aa: CASRKGANYGYTF
len: 13; j_gene: TRBJ1-2; v_gene: TRBV9; CDR3aa: CASSVAGGDGYTF
len: 15; j_gene: TRBJ2-1; v_gene: TRBV5-1; CDR3aa: CASSTEVARGTEQFF
len: 13; j_gene: TRBJ2-5; v_gene: TRBV12-3/TRBV12-4; CDR3aa: CASSIRGGETQYF
len: 16; j_gene: TRBJ2-1; v_gene: TRBV23-1; CDR3aa: CASSREGRTSYNEQFF
len: 15; j_gene: TRBJ2-1; v_gene: TRBV20-1; CDR3aa: CSARSRTGKGNEQFF
len: 15; j_gene: TRBJ2-7; v_gene: TRBV6-5; CDR3aa: CASRPDRGPLWEQYF
len: 15; j_gene: TRBJ2-7; v_gene: TRBV4-1; CDR3aa: CASSQTTLSSYEQYF
len: 17; j_gene: TRBJ2-2; v_gene: TRBV20-1; CDR3aa: CSARGPSGRPNTGELFF
len: 16; j_gene: TRBJ2-3; v_gene: TRBV19; CDR3aa: CASSTTGPRFSDTQYF
len: 16; j_gene: TRBJ2-2; v_gene: TRBV2; CDR3aa: CASSLSTGTNTGELFF
len: 16; j_gene: TRBJ2-5; v_gene: TRBV7-6; CDR3aa: CASSIRDGSLQETQYF
len: 15; j_gene: TRBJ2-3; v_gene: TRBV29-1; CDR3aa: CSVDGHNEGTDTQYF
len: 14; j_gene: TRBJ2-7; v_gene: TRBV19; CDR3aa: CASSIAGGIYEQYF
len: 15; j_gene: TRBJ2-2; v_gene: TRBV5-1; CDR3aa: CASSLTREGTGELFF
len: 11; j_gene: TRBJ2-7; v_gene: TRBV6-5; CDR3aa: CASSYPYEQYF
len: 14; j_gene: TRBJ2-7; v_gene: TRBV4-1; CDR3aa: CASSQDRRTYEQYF
len: 13; j_gene: TRBJ1-1; v_gene: TRBV4-3; CDR3aa: CASSRRVNTEAFF
len: 11; j_gene: TRBJ1-1; v_gene: TRBV29-1; CDR3aa: CSVRAGAEAFF
len: 13; j_gene: TRBJ1-2; v_gene: TRBV4-2; CDR3aa: CASSQDLWSGYTF
len: 13; j_gene: TRBJ2-7; v_gene: TRBV28; CDR3aa: CASSFGLTYEQYF
len: 18; j_gene: TRBJ2-5; v_gene: TRBV6-2/TRBV6-3; CDR3aa: CASSPMTTTDRDQETQYF
len: 16; j_gene: TRBJ1-1; v_gene: TRBV20-1; CDR3aa: CSAIFPYSLLNTEAFF
len: 14; j_gene: TRBJ2-5; v_gene: TRBV12-3/TRBV12-4; CDR3aa: CASSFRGSPETQYF
len: 15; j_gene: TRBJ2-5; v_gene: TRBV28; CDR3aa: CASSLVGDYGETQYF
len: 15; j_gene: TRBJ2-1; v_gene: TRBV29-1; CDR3aa: CSVEDLAGAGNEQFF
len: 16; j_gene: TRBJ2-5; v_gene: TRBV11-1; CDR3aa: CASSPARTPYQETQYF
len: 15; j_gene: TRBJ2-7; v_gene: TRBV28; CDR3aa: CASSLGYSLPYEQYF
len: 17; j_gene: TRBJ2-2; v_gene: TRBV15; CDR3aa: CATSRDELAGVPGELFF
len: 19; j_gene: TRBJ2-5; v_gene: TRBV5-6; CDR3aa: CASSLGAGLAGGPQETQYF
len: 14; j_gene: TRBJ1-5; v_gene: TRBV12-3/TRBV12-4; CDR3aa: CASSFESLNQPQHF
len: 15; j_gene: TRBJ2-7; v_gene: TRBV9; CDR3aa: CASSVGGDRSYEQYF
len: 14; j_gene: TRBJ2-7; v_gene: TRBV5-1; CDR3aa: CASSSTWGGYGQYF
len: 16; j_gene: TRBJ1-2; v_gene: TRBV5-1; CDR3aa: CASSAWGQDGDYGYTF
len: 14; j_gene: TRBJ2-7; v_gene: TRBV29-1; CDR3aa: CSVAPAGVSYEQYF
len: 14; j_gene: TRBJ2-1; v_gene: TRBV5-5; CDR3aa: CASSLGTGPNEQFF